The next 14 T cell receptor beta chains were all read from a single sample in a study of cytomegalovirus exposure and HLA in healthy donors. Primers for the PCR totalled 60 Vbeta and 13 Jbeta. Using immunoSEQ multiplex PCR, the repertoire was profiled, and TCRdb retains in-frame clones only, with some absent. Of 110,000 to 150,000 clones in the sample, 80% were seen once. The sequenced material came from PBMCs. The receptors stem from a man aged 40-50 years in good health and CMV-seronegative.

This chain joins TRBV2 and TRBJ2-6; 9 positions match TRBD1. The CDR3 loop spans 17 amino acids. Trimming removed 7 bases from V and 4 bases from J; junction bases left unmatched: 11. CDR1 and CDR2 (germline): SNHLY, FYNNEI. The DNA for the CDR3 is TGTGCCAGCAAACCGGACAGGGGTATTGCGGGGGCCAACGTCCTGACTTTC. It specifies CASKPDRGIAGANVLTF.

The genes are TRBV7-9 and TRBJ1-5, with 8 bases identical to TRBD1. Per germline, CDR1 SEHNR and CDR2 FQNEAQ (reference sequence). The CDR3 extends over 16 amino acids. The trim removed 1 base at V and 0 bases at J, leaving 2 bases unmatched. CDR3 coding DNA: TGTGCCAGCAGCTTAGGCGACAGGGGTAGCAATCAGCCCCAGCATTTT. Protein sequence: CASSLGDRGSNQPQHF.

The chain carries TRBV19 and TRBJ2-1, with 9 positions matching TRBD2. The CDR3 is 15 residues long. Looked up from germline, CDR1 is LNHDA and CDR2 is SQIVND (reference sequence). The V and J ends lost 3 bases and 5 bases, in that order; junction bases with no gene match: 5. As DNA, the CDR3 is TGTGCCAGTAGTATCGCGGGGGGGCCGCACAATGAGCAGTTCTTC. As protein: CASSIAGGPHNEQFF.

The rearrangement joins TRBV11-2 to TRBJ2-1; D may be TRBD2 (6 bases). Germline V gene data show CDR1 as SGHAT and CDR2 as FQNNGV. The CDR3 extends over 16 amino acids. The germline V and J ends were trimmed by 4 bases and 6 bases, with 19 bases remaining between them. DNA for the CDR3: TGTGCCAGCAGCTCCCGCCTAGTGGGGGGAGGCAATGAGCAGTTCTTC. Translated, it gives CASSSRLVGGGNEQFF.

The chain combines TRBV18 with TRBJ2-1, with 9 bases aligning to TRBD1. With 2 bases clipped from V and 5 bases from J, the junction kept 4 bases outside the gene matches. Germline lookup yields CDR1 KGHSH and CDR2 LQKENI. This CDR3 has 15 residues. CDR3 bases: TGTGCCAGCTCACCAAGACAGGGGGGAGACAATGAGCAGTTCTTC. Protein sequence: CASSPRQGGDNEQFF.

A few counts support this clone. CDR3 sequence reads: CASSLGQAEETQYF. The CDR3 DNA follows: TGCGCCAGCAGCTTGGGACAGGCGGAGGAGACCCAGTACTTC. The chain recombines TRBV5-1 with TRBJ2-5, with a tentative D call TRBD1 (6 bases). Germline-derived CDR1 and CDR2 are SGHRS and YFSETQ. This CDR3 has 14 amino acids. Deletions cut 0 bases from V and 5 bases from J, with 11 bases between.

The chain carries TRBV10-2 and TRBJ1-3; D uncertain. The CDR3 runs 15 residues. The ends were cut back, 2 bases at V and 0 bases at J, with 8 bases in the middle. Germline V lookup: CDR1 WSHSY, CDR2 SAAADI. For the CDR3, the DNA is TGCGCCAGCAGTGAGGGAGGCGGCTCTGGAAACACCATATATTTT. It translates to CASSEGGGSGNTIYF.

This clone was counted only a few times. The rearrangement uses TRBV28 and TRBJ1-1, with 9 bases fitting TRBD1. This CDR3 spans 14 amino acids. Germline assignment: CDR1 MDHEN and CDR2 SYDVKM. Unmatched junction bases numbered 7, after V lost 7 bases and J lost 4 bases. The CDR3 DNA sequence: TGTGCCAGCACGACAGGGGGAAGGGCCACTGAAGCTTTCTTT. This sequence encodes CASTTGGRATEAFF.

This sequence joins TRBV14 and TRBJ1-2, with D unresolved. Germline V lookup: CDR1 SGHDN, CDR2 FVKESK. The CDR3 length is 13 residues. V was clipped by 0 bases and J by 4 bases, with 6 bases between them. The CDR3 spells CASSQDSPYGYTF. The DNA for the CDR3 is TGTGCCAGCAGCCAAGACAGTCCCTATGGCTACACCTTC.

This clone was counted between two and nine times. This chain's CDR3 is CASSLERTDRDGYTF. CDR3 bases: TGCGCCAGCAGCCTTGAGAGAACGGACAGGGACGGCTACACCTTC. The chain uses TRBV4-3 and TRBJ1-2; 8 bases are a match to TRBD1. J was trimmed by 8 bases and V by 4 bases; bases with no gene match: 12. The CDR3 extends over 15 amino acids. Germline CDR1 is LGHNA and CDR2 is YSLEER.

This chain joins TRBV7-2 and TRBJ2-7; TRBD2 agrees at 12 bases. The CDR3 covers 16 residues. V lost 5 bases to trimming and J lost 6 bases; unmatched junction nucleotides: 11. Germline CDR1 reads SGHTA; CDR2 reads FQGNSA. The CDR3 loop is CASSLWTSGVSREQYF. The CDR3 DNA is TGTGCCAGCAGCCTCTGGACTAGCGGGGTCAGCCGCGAGCAGTACTTC.

The sample holds one count of this clone. CDR3 sequence: CASSPSASVYNEQFF. The CDR3 bases are TGCGCCAGCAGCCCCTCCGCTAGCGTCTACAATGAGCAGTTCTTC. The chain has TRBV5-1 and TRBJ2-1; D is perhaps TRBD2 (6 bases). The CDR3 extends over 15 amino acids. Germline CDR1 SGHRS, CDR2 YFSETQ. Trimming removed 4 bases from V and 3 bases from J, with 14 bases in between.

The rearrangement uses TRBV2 and TRBJ1-1, with a tentative D call TRBD1 (6 bases). The CDR3 totals 12 residues. Germline assignment: CDR1 SNHLY and CDR2 FYNNEI. V lost 8 bases and J lost 2, with 9 bases in between. CDR3 sequence reads: CASPRGNTEAFF. Written as DNA, the CDR3 is TGTGCCAGCCCCAGGGGCAACACTGAAGCTTTCTTT.

The DNA for the CDR3 is TGCGCCAGCAGTTTCCAGGGGTTCACAGATACGCAGTATTTT. It is translated as CASSFQGFTDTQYF. The chain combines TRBV10-1 with TRBJ2-3; perhaps TRBD1 as D (6 bases). V lost 5 bases and J lost 2, with 11 bases in between. The germline CDR1 and CDR2 sequences are WNHNN and SYGVQD (reference sequence). The CDR3 extends over 14 amino acids.